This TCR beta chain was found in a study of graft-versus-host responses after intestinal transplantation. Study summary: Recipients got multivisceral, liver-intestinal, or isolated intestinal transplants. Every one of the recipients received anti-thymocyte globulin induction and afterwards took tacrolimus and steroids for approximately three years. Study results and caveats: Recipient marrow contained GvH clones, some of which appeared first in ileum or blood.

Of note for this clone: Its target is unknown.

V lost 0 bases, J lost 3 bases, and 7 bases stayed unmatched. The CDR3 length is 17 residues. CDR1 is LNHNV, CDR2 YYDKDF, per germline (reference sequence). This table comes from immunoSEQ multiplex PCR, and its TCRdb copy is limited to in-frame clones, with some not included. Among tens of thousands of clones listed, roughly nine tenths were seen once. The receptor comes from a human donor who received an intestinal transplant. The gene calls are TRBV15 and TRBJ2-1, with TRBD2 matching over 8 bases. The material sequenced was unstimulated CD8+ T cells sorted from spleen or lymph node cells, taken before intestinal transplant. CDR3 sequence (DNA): TGTGCCACCAGCAGAGATTACGGGGGGGCGTTCTACAATGAGCAGTTCTTC. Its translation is CATSRDYGGAFYNEQFF.